A selection of T cell receptor beta chains follows, all from one sample in a study of blood T cell repertoires in COVID-19. Method: immunoSEQ multiplex PCR; TCRdb's copy keeps in-frame clones and lacks some. The data contain some 190,000 clones, 81% of them singletons. Sequenced material: peripheral blood. These receptors came from a woman in her thirties or forties with COVID-19, enrolled during active disease. The conserved cysteine and the conserved F or W are not part of the CDR3 here. The D gene is left open where the match is weak. Size is stated for part of the rows, as once, few or many counts, or as a class when the clone is expanded.

cdr3_aa,d_call,j_call,clone_size,v_call
ATSKSLAGSQETQY,NA,TRBJ2-5,NA,TRBV15
ASRVTGEAF,NA,TRBJ1-1,NA,TRBV25-1
ASSLAIGQNQYNEQF,NA,TRBJ2-1,NA,TRBV7-8
ATGDRASNQPQH,TRBD1,TRBJ1-5,NA,TRBV27
ASSAGTANTGELF,TRBD1,TRBJ2-2,NA,TRBV7-9
ASSRTGTGGSHMKVQAF,TRBD1,TRBJ1-1,once,TRBV5-8
ASSLIIYGYT,NA,TRBJ1-2,NA,TRBV5-1
ASSLIRGEAF,TRBD1,TRBJ1-1,NA,TRBV11-2
ASSQADTGELF,NA,TRBJ2-2,NA,TRBV7-9
ASSPTGGRRSNEQF,NA,TRBJ2-1,NA,TRBV11-2